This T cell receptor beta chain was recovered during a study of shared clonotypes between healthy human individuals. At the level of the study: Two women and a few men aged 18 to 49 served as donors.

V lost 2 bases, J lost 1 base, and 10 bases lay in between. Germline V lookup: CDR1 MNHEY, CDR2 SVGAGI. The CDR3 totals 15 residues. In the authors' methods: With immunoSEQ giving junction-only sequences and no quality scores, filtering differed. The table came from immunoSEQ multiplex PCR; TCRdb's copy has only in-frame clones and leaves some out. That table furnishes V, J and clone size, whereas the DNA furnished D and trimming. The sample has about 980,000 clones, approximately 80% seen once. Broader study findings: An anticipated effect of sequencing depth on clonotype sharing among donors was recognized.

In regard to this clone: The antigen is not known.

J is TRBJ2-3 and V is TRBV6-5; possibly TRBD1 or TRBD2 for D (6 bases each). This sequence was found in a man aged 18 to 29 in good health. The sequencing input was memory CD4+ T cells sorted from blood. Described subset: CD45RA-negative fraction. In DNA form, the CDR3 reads TGTGCCAGCAGTTACGGGGGGCCGGGCACAGATACGCAGTATTTT. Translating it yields CASSYGGPGTDTQYF.